One sample yielded the 18 T cell receptor beta chains listed below, sequenced in a study of HIV-infected patients and healthy controls (dated by TCRdb to between 2014 and 2016). The library was prepared using 5' RACE. Sequencing relied on an Illumina MiSeq. SuperScript III was used to reverse transcribe 500 ng RNA with primers targeting the alpha and beta constant regions. Alpha and beta chain libraries were generated separately via chain-specific third strand synthesis with multiplexing indices. Starting from the raw public reads, TCRdb applied fastp trimming at Q25, assembled clones with MiXCR and retained in-frame beta chains. Each CDR3 protein gets just one entry, which takes the most common genes and DNA from the rows behind it. In this sample the table shows 6,000 to 7,000 distinct CDR3 sequences, less than 9.5% of which occur a single time. About 16% of the sample goes to the ten largest clones.

The study collected follow-up blood from HIV-infected patients roughly three months, about 14 weeks, after antiretroviral therapy began. Whole blood was used without fractionating the cells, so the repertoire represented all peripheral T cells without sorting. The sample was blood, taken during antiretroviral therapy. The receptor source for this set is an adult with HIV infection.

This clonotype is labeled as medium-sized. The rearrangement links TRBV28 to TRBJ2-2, with a possible D match to TRBD2 (6 bases). This CDR3 region has 14 residues. Germline-derived CDR1 and CDR2 are MDHEN and SYDVKM. V was clipped by 3 bases and J by 5 bases, with 10 bases between them. The CDR3 spells CASSLGGNTGELFF. The CDR3 region has the DNA TGTGCCAGCAGTTTGGGGGGAAATACCGGGGAGCTGTTTTTT.

Within the sample, this clonotype is medium-sized. The chain uses TRBV10-3 and TRBJ1-6; 11 bases match TRBD1. The V segment lost 7 bases and the J segment 8 bases; nucleotides outside the gene matches: 4. This CDR3 comprises 14 residues. The germline V gene has CDR1 ENHRY and CDR2 SYGVKD. CDR3 DNA: TGTGCCATCACCCAGGACAGGGGGCATTCACCCCTCCACTTT. Its protein is CAITQDRGHSPLHF.

This clonotype is categorized as medium-sized. V is TRBV28 and J is TRBJ2-1; possibly TRBD2 for D (5 bases). The CDR3 length is 14 residues. The V and J ends lost 3 bases and 2 bases respectively, with 8 bases between them. Germline CDR1 is MDHEN and CDR2 is SYDVKM. The CDR3 bases are TGTGCCAGCAGTTTGCGGGCCACCTACAATGAGCAGTTCTTC. This translates into CASSLRATYNEQFF.

By share, this clonotype ranks as medium-sized (0.01 to 0.1%). The V call is TRBV13, the J call TRBJ2-3; 7 bases are shared with TRBD2. Losses at the gene ends were 5 bases for V and 8 bases for J; bases not matched to a gene: 16. Germline V lookup: CDR1 PRHDT, CDR2 FYEKMQ (reference sequence). The CDR3 covers 16 residues. The CDR3 here is CASSGWASGNLVTQYF. In nucleotides, the CDR3 is TGTGCCAGCAGCGGTTGGGCTAGCGGTAATTTAGTTACGCAGTATTTT.

This clonotype is medium-sized within its sample. This rearrangement joins TRBV7-9 to TRBJ1-1; 8 positions match TRBD1. With 4 bases clipped from V and 2 bases from J, the junction kept 9 bases outside the gene matches. The CDR3 is 16 amino acids. Germline V lookup: CDR1 SEHNR, CDR2 FQNEAQ (reference sequence). The CDR3 spells CASSSPVTGDNTEAFF. The CDR3 nucleotides are TGTGCCAGCAGCTCTCCCGTGACAGGGGATAACACTGAAGCTTTCTTT.

This clonotype has only a few counts. The CDR3 sequence: CASSIGLGYGDTQYF. The CDR3 DNA is TGTGCCAGTAGTATTGGACTAGGATACGGAGATACGCAGTATTTT. The chain employs TRBV19 and TRBJ2-3; 7 bases map to TRBD2. The CDR3 has 15 residues. V trimming: 3 bases; J trimming: 5 bases; junction bases outside the gene matches: 8. Germline V gene sequence: CDR1 LNHDA, CDR2 SQIVND (reference sequence).

Judged by abundance, this clonotype is medium-sized (0.01 to 0.1%). The chain links TRBV6-5 to TRBJ2-2; the match to TRBD1 covers 10 bases. CDR3 length: 21 amino acids. J was trimmed by 6 bases and V by 1 base; bases with no gene match: 20. Looked up from germline, CDR1 is MNHEY and CDR2 is SVGAGI. The chain's CDR3 is CASSYFEAGTGEAYSPGELFF. The CDR3, as DNA: TGTGCCAGCAGTTACTTCGAAGCCGGGACAGGGGAGGCTTACAGCCCCGGGGAGCTGTTTTTT.

Sample share makes this clonotype medium-sized (0.01 to 0.1%). Here the CDR3 reads CASSPFTGELFF. CDR3 bases: TGTGCCAGCAGCCCCTTCACCGGGGAGCTGTTTTTT. The rearrangement uses TRBV7-8 and TRBJ2-2; D is unclear. There are 12 residues in the CDR3. V lost 5 bases to trimming and J lost 4 bases, with 5 bases between them. Per germline, CDR1 SGHVS and CDR2 FQNEAQ.

The chain recombines TRBV27 with TRBJ1-2; no firm D call. This CDR3 spans 9 amino acids. Germline V gives CDR1 MNHEY, CDR2 SMNVEV (reference sequence). Trimming cost V 2 bases and J 12 bases, with 4 bases left between them. The CDR3 DNA sequence: TGTGCCAGCAGTTTACACCACACCTTC. Protein sequence: CASSLHHTF.

This clonotype occurred once. The rearrangement links TRBV7-2 to TRBJ2-3, with TRBD2 matching 10 bases. V gave up 6 bases and J gave up 4 bases; unmatched junction bases: 10. The germline gives CDR1 SGHTA, CDR2 FQGNSA. The CDR3 is made up of 16 amino acids. CDR3 in amino acids: CASRGERGGRADTQYF. In DNA form, the CDR3 reads TGTGCCAGCAGGGGAGAGCGGGGGGGCCGCGCAGATACGCAGTATTTT.

By proportion, this clonotype is medium-sized. The gene calls are TRBV12-3 or TRBV12-4 and TRBJ1-6, with D perhaps matching TRBD1 (5 bases). Trimming stripped 6 bases from V and 12 bases from J, with 9 bases between. This CDR3 is built from 11 residues. CDR3 region: CASSLQGPLHF. The CDR3 DNA reads TGTGCCAGCAGCCTCCAGGGACCCCTCCACTTT.

This clonotype has ten or more counts. This sequence joins TRBV20-1 and TRBJ2-1; 8 bases line up with TRBD2. The CDR3 is made up of 15 amino acids. With V trimmed by 0 bases and J by 6 bases, 7 bases remained unmatched. CDR1 and CDR2 (germline): DFQATT, SNEGSKA (reference sequence). This CDR3 reads CSARDFREGGNEQFF. The CDR3 DNA is TGCAGTGCTAGAGATTTTCGGGAGGGCGGCAATGAGCAGTTCTTC.

In its sample, this clonotype was seen many times. J is TRBJ2-5 and V is TRBV3-1; no definite D call. V dropped 0 bases and J dropped 4 bases, with 9 bases sitting between them. CDR3 length: 14 amino acids. Germline CDR1 is LGHDT and CDR2 is YNNKEL (reference sequence). CDR3 coding DNA: TGTGCCAGCAGCCAAGATCTGTGGGGAGAGACCCAGTACTTC. Its protein is CASSQDLWGETQYF.

This clonotype was observed many times. This chain links TRBV18 with TRBJ2-1, with D perhaps assigned TRBD1 or TRBD2 (5 bases each). Germline CDR1 is KGHSH and CDR2 is LQKENI. V was shortened by 1 base and J by 7 bases, with 26 bases between the two germline ends. The CDR3 loop spans 19 amino acids. The CDR3, as DNA: TGTGCCAGCTCACCACGGGAGACAGACTTTAAAGGGGTCATGAATGAGCAGTTCTTC. This sequence encodes CASSPRETDFKGVMNEQFF.

This clonotype qualifies as medium-sized (0.01 to 0.1%). The chain has TRBV19 and TRBJ1-1; D call uncertain. The CDR3 is made up of 14 amino acids. Deletions cut 5 bases from V and 1 base from J, with 11 bases between. CDR1 is LNHDA and CDR2 is SQIVND in the germline V gene (reference sequence). The CDR3 region has the DNA TGTGCCAGTAGTCATCCCGGGCCGAACACTGAAGCTTTCTTT. It yields the protein CASSHPGPNTEAFF. Variable domain in full (rest from reference TRBV19 and TRBJ1-1): DGGITQSPKYLFRKEGQNVTLSCEQNLNHDAMYWYRQDPGQGLRLIYYSQIVNDFQKGDIAEGYSVSREKKESFPLTVTSAQKNPTAFYLCASSHPGPNTEAFFGQGTRLTVV.

This clonotype was counted at least ten times. In DNA form, the CDR3 reads TGTGCCAGCAGCCAGGGAGGACAGACCCCCCGGGCTTTCTTT. Translating gives CASSQGGQTPRAFF. The rearrangement uses TRBV3-1 and TRBJ1-1; weak D call: TRBD1 (6 bases). Per germline, CDR1 LGHDT and CDR2 YNNKEL (reference sequence). The CDR3 has 14 amino acids. V lost 3 bases and J lost 11, with 19 bases in between.

At least ten counts were recorded for this clonotype. The chain employs TRBV20-1 and TRBJ1-5; 7 bases map to TRBD1. This CDR3 spans 13 amino acids. V gave up 5 bases and J gave up 5 bases; unmatched junction bases: 6. CDR1 and CDR2 (germline): DFQATT, SNEGSKA (reference sequence). The CDR3 protein is CSAGQEGHQPQHF. The CDR3 coding sequence is TGCAGTGCTGGACAGGAGGGTCATCAGCCCCAGCATTTT.

The chain uses TRBV2 and TRBJ2-3; 8 positions agree with TRBD2. This CDR3 contains 14 residues. The junction had 4 bases not matched to a gene; V was cut back by 5 bases and J by 3 bases. Germline V gene lookup returns CDR1 SNHLY and CDR2 FYNNEI. The CDR3 loop is CASSSPGGTDTQYF. CDR3 DNA sequence: TGTGCCAGCAGTTCCCCGGGGGGGACAGATACGCAGTATTTT.